These 25 T cell receptor beta chains originate from one sample sequenced in a study of glioma-infiltrating T cells after dendritic cell vaccination. Repertoires were generated with immunoSEQ multiplex PCR, while TCRdb's copy carries only in-frame clones and drops some. The table shows approximately 50,000 clones, with over 75% occurring only once. Time point defined: after dendritic cell vaccination, including at tumor progression/relapse. Material: blood, obtained after dendritic cell vaccination. The receptors here all came from a human donor with glioblastoma.

This clone ranks as medium-sized. V and J are TRBV28 and TRBJ2-3; a weak D match, TRBD2 (5 bases). CDR1 is MDHEN, CDR2 SYDVKM, per germline. V was cut by 6 bases and J by 0 bases, with 16 bases left in between. This CDR3 has 16 amino acids. The CDR3 protein is CASSRLGRASTDTQYF. The DNA of the CDR3 is TGTGCCAGCAGCCGACTCGGGCGGGCTAGCACAGATACGCAGTATTTT.

The chain uses TRBV4-2 and TRBJ1-4, with TRBD1 as a possible D gene (5 bases). Germline lookup yields CDR1 LGHNA and CDR2 YNFKEQ. V gave up 7 bases and J gave up 1 base, with 13 bases separating them. There are 15 residues in the CDR3. As DNA, the CDR3 is TGTGCCAGCACCCTGGGGGAGGGAACTAATGAAAAACTGTTTTTT. Amino acid sequence: CASTLGEGTNEKLFF.

This clone was seen more than once but under ten times. The chain is built from TRBV7-2 and TRBJ1-2; 8 bases agree with TRBD1. The CDR3 spans 15 residues. V gave up 0 bases and J gave up 7 bases; unmatched junction bases: 7. Germline V gene sequence: CDR1 SGHTA, CDR2 FQGNSA. In DNA, the CDR3 is TGTGCCAGCAGCTTAGCCCCAGACAGGGGTCTTGGCTACACCTTC. Translating gives CASSLAPDRGLGYTF. The full variable domain, rest sourced from reference TRBV7-2 and TRBJ1-2, is GAGVSQSPSNKVTEKGKDVELRCDPISGHTALYWYRQSLGQGLEFLIYFQGNSAPDKSGLPSDRFSAERTGGSVSTLTIQRTQQEDSAVYLCASSLAPDRGLGYTFGSGTRLTVV.

This CDR3 reads CASSEELAGGYYEQYF. The DNA for the CDR3 is TGTGCCAGCAGTGAAGAACTAGCGGGGGGGTATTACGAGCAGTACTTC. The rearrangement links TRBV6-1 to TRBJ2-7, with 13 positions matching TRBD2. This CDR3 comprises 16 residues. Trimming took 1 base from V and 4 from J; bases not matched to a gene: 4. Germline V lookup: CDR1 MNHNS, CDR2 SASEGT.

The rearrangement joins TRBV7-2 to TRBJ1-3; TRBD1 might be the D (5 bases). V was clipped by 4 bases and J by 2 bases, with 9 bases between them. Germline CDR1 reads SGHTA; CDR2 reads FQGNSA. The CDR3 has 14 amino acids. This CDR3 is CASSWGVTGNTIYF. DNA for the CDR3: TGTGCCAGCAGCTGGGGGGTTACTGGAAACACCATATATTTT.

The V call is TRBV30, the J call TRBJ1-2; D is uncertain. Germline V gene lookup returns CDR1 GTSNPN and CDR2 SVGIG (reference sequence). V was trimmed by 0 bases and J by 5 bases, leaving 7 bases between them. The CDR3 is 12 amino acids. CDR3: CAWSVQSYGYTF. CDR3 DNA: TGTGCCTGGAGTGTACAATCATATGGCTACACCTTC.

The rearrangement joins TRBV7-3 to TRBJ2-1; possibly TRBD2 for D (6 bases). The CDR3 is 12 amino acids. V was clipped by 5 bases and J by 10 bases, with 12 bases between them. Germline CDR1 and CDR2: SGHTA and FQGTGA. CDR3: CASSPGGREQFF. The CDR3 DNA reads as TGTGCCAGCAGCCCCGGGGGTAGGGAGCAGTTCTTC.

The rearrangement uses TRBV11-2 and TRBJ2-3, with TRBD2 matching over 10 bases. V shed 7 bases, J shed 5 bases, and the junction held 6 bases outside the gene matches. There are 14 residues in the CDR3. Per the germline V gene, CDR1 is SGHAT and CDR2 is FQNNGV. CDR3 loop: CASKQRGGRDTQYF. The CDR3 nucleotides read TGTGCCAGCAAACAGCGGGGGGGCCGAGATACGCAGTATTTT.

The J gene is TRBJ1-2, the V gene TRBV25-1; no clear D gene. Trimming took 4 bases from V and 7 from J, leaving 16 bases between them. CDR1 and CDR2 from the germline V gene are MGHDK and SYGVNS. This CDR3 is 14 amino acids long. The CDR3 loop is CASSVSGAAIGYTF. In nucleotides, the CDR3 is TGTGCCAGCAGTGTTTCAGGTGCCGCTATTGGCTACACCTTC.

Of note for this clone: The sample carries other DNA sequences with the same CDR3. The rearrangement joins TRBV5-1 to TRBJ2-2, with D possibly being TRBD2 (6 bases). This CDR3 is 15 amino acids long. V was trimmed by 0 bases and J by 5 bases, leaving 11 bases between them. The germline V gene has CDR1 SGHRS and CDR2 YFSETQ. The CDR3 loop reads CASSLASRGTGELFF. The CDR3 nucleotides are TGCGCCAGCAGCTTGGCCTCGCGGGGAACCGGGGAGCTGTTTTTT.

J is TRBJ1-3 and V is TRBV30; possibly TRBD1 for D (5 bases). The CDR3 extends over 13 amino acids. Germline V lookup: CDR1 GTSNPN, CDR2 SVGIG (reference sequence). Trimming shortened V by 4 bases and J by 3 bases, and 10 bases separated the two germline ends. The CDR3 region is CAWNQGFGNTIYF. The DNA of the CDR3 is TGTGCCTGGAATCAGGGATTTGGAAACACCATATATTTT.

The chain combines TRBV7-8 with TRBJ2-7; 7 nucleotides match TRBD1. The CDR3 spans 17 residues. V was clipped by 3 bases and J by 6 bases; unmatched bases: 17. CDR1 and CDR2 (germline): SGHVS, FQNEAQ. CDR3 residues: CASSLRVHSTGKFEQYF. For the CDR3, the DNA is TGTGCCAGCAGCTTGCGTGTACATTCGACAGGGAAGTTCGAGCAGTACTTC.

The rearrangement links TRBV5-6 to TRBJ2-7, with 9 bases identical to TRBD1. V lost 4 bases and J lost 5; bases outside the gene matches: 7. This CDR3 contains 14 residues. Germline-derived CDR1 and CDR2 are SGHDT and YYEEEE. The CDR3 sequence is CASSEPGTGHEQYF. DNA for the CDR3: TGTGCCAGCAGCGAGCCCGGGACAGGGCACGAGCAGTACTTC.

The V call is TRBV9, the J call TRBJ2-7, with D possibly matching TRBD2 (7 bases). The V gene's germline CDR1 is SGDLS and CDR2 YYNGEE. This CDR3 contains 14 residues. V lost 0 bases and J lost 7, with 14 bases in between. CDR3 DNA: TGTGCCAGCAGCGTAGATACGCGGGGGCGGGAGCAGTACTTC. Encoded protein: CASSVDTRGREQYF.

This chain connects TRBV5-1 to TRBJ2-1; 8 bases are shared with TRBD1. This CDR3 spans 15 amino acids. Trimming at V came to 0 bases and at J to 6 bases, leaving 5 bases not matched to a gene. Germline V lookup: CDR1 SGHRS, CDR2 YFSETQ. The CDR3 bases are TGCGCCAGCAGCTTGGGGCAGGGGGCATTCAATGAGCAGTTCTTC. It yields the protein CASSLGQGAFNEQFF.

V gene TRBV11-3 combines with J gene TRBJ2-7; TRBD2 aligns across 7 bases. The CDR3 has 15 amino acids. Germline V gene lookup returns CDR1 SGHNT and CDR2 YENEEA. V lost 5 bases, J lost 0 bases, and 7 bases stayed unmatched. CDR3 residues: CASSPRWTSSYEQYF. In DNA, the CDR3 is TGTGCCAGCAGCCCACGCTGGACTAGCTCCTACGAGCAGTACTTC.

The gene calls are TRBV9 and TRBJ2-7; D gene ambiguous. This CDR3 comprises 14 residues. Trimming removed 1 base from V and 3 bases from J, with 11 bases in between. Germline CDR1 and CDR2: SGDLS and YYNGEE. Written as DNA, the CDR3 is TGTGCCAGCAGCGTAACCCCGTCGGGCTACGAGCAGTACTTC. This codes for CASSVTPSGYEQYF.

As DNA, the CDR3 is TGTGCCAGCAGCTTCCTGACAGCTAGTGATTCCGGGGAGCTGTTTTTT. This translates into CASSFLTASDSGELFF. The V and J genes are TRBV11-3 and TRBJ2-2; perhaps TRBD1 as D (5 bases). Trimming cost V 3 bases and J 6 bases, with 17 bases left between them. Germline loops: CDR1 SGHNT, CDR2 YENEEA. This CDR3 is 16 amino acids long. The whole variable domain, remainder taken from reference TRBV11-3 and TRBJ2-2, is EAGVVQSPRYKIIEKKQPVAFWCNPISGHNTLYWYLQNLGQGPELLIRYENEEAVDDSQLPKDRFSAERLKGVDSTLKIQPAELGDSAVYLCASSFLTASDSGELFFGEGSRLTVL.

The V call is TRBV9, the J call TRBJ1-5, with 11 bases matching TRBD1. The CDR3 spans 14 residues. V was pared by 6 bases and J by 4 bases, with 3 bases of the junction left unmatched. CDR1 and CDR2 from the germline V gene are SGDLS and YYNGEE. Written as DNA, the CDR3 is TGTGCCAGCAACGGACAGGGGGCTAATCAGCCCCAGCATTTT. Its protein product is CASNGQGANQPQHF.

The J gene is TRBJ1-2, the V gene TRBV4-2, with D maybe TRBD1 (6 bases). Germline values: CDR1 LGHNA, CDR2 YNFKEQ. Trimming removed 0 bases from V and 10 bases from J, with 18 bases in between. The CDR3 has 15 amino acids. CDR3 loop: CASSQDRTEARDYTF. Here the CDR3 DNA reads TGTGCCAGCAGCCAAGATAGGACAGAAGCACGGGACTACACCTTC.

The rearrangement links TRBV5-1 to TRBJ2-5, with unresolved D. Deletions cut 0 bases from V and 1 base from J, with 7 bases between. CDR1 is SGHRS, CDR2 YFSETQ, per germline. The CDR3 covers 14 residues. In nucleotides, the CDR3 is TGCGCCAGCAGCTTGGGGAGCACCCAAGAGACCCAGTACTTC. It translates to CASSLGSTQETQYF.

V usage is TRBV29-1 and J usage is TRBJ1-1, with TRBD1 matching over 8 bases. Germline loops: CDR1 SQVTM, CDR2 ANQGSEA. Trimming cost V 1 base and J 5 bases; bases outside gene matches: 6. The CDR3 extends over 14 amino acids. CDR3 sequence (DNA): TGCAGCGTTGAAGCCGGGGGACAGGAAACTGAAGCTTTCTTT. This codes for CSVEAGGQETEAFF.

This chain connects TRBV19 to TRBJ1-5; no firm D call. V lost 4 bases and J lost 0, with 10 bases in between. The germline V gene encodes CDR1 LNHDA and CDR2 SQIVND (reference sequence). The CDR3 totals 15 residues. This CDR3 reads CASSSELYSNQPQHF. The CDR3 DNA sequence: TGTGCCAGTAGTAGTGAGCTCTATAGCAATCAGCCCCAGCATTTT.

The genes are TRBV7-6 and TRBJ2-7, with 11 nucleotides matching TRBD1. Germline CDR1 SGHVS, CDR2 FNYEAQ. The CDR3 contains 16 residues. With V trimmed by 5 bases and J by 0 bases, 6 bases remained unmatched. The CDR3 spells CASSHAGTGGSYEQYF. CDR3 bases: TGTGCCAGCAGCCATGCGGGGACAGGGGGCTCCTACGAGCAGTACTTC.

V usage is TRBV5-5 and J usage is TRBJ2-7; TRBD2 might be the D (6 bases). Germline V CDR1 and CDR2: SGHKS, YYEKEE (reference sequence). Between the trimmed V and J ends, which lost 5 bases and 2 bases, there was a span of 17 bases. The CDR3 is 15 residues long. CDR3 residues: CASRWEARGTYEQYF. The CDR3 coding sequence is TGTGCCAGCAGATGGGAGGCGCGGGGCACCTACGAGCAGTACTTC.